This T cell receptor beta chain derives from a study of T cell responses to AZD1222 COVID-19 vaccine. Trimming cost V 3 bases and J 3 bases; bases outside gene matches: 4. Germline V CDR1 and CDR2: SGHDT, YYEEEE. The CDR3 is 14 residues long. The assay was immunoSEQ multiplex PCR, and TCRdb's table has in-frame clones only and misses some. Among about 110,000 clones listed, roughly 90% were seen once. The receptor was derived from an adult who received the AZD1222 COVID-19 vaccine. The sequenced sample was peripheral blood, obtained 28 days after the second AZD1222 dose. This chain links TRBV5-6 with TRBJ2-7; 9 bases agree with TRBD1. In nucleotides, the CDR3 is TGTGCCAGCAGCTCGGGACAGGGCGACTACGAGCAGTACTTC. It specifies CASSSGQGDYEQYF.